The 2 T cell receptor beta chains reported below all come from one sample, sequenced in a study of spatial heterogeneity in lung cancer (dated by TCRdb to the late 2010s). Here is what the overall study found, with its caveats: The tumor nonsynonymous mutation count correlated with the number of expanded alpha and beta TCRs within the tumor.

Explained via the paper, the time point label denotes: sample taken at primary tumor resection. The library was generated by 5' RACE. Instrument on record: NextSeq 500. TCRdb passed the public sequencing reads through fastp at Q25 and MiXCR, retaining productive beta sequences. Every distinct CDR3 protein forms one entry, paired with its most common genes and DNA. This sample lists more than 10,000 distinct CDR3 sequences; 13% to 15% were detected once. Around a sixth of the sample comes from the top ten. For these receptors, no antigen is known. Sequencing used lung tumor tissue, obtained at surgery. The source is a male donor with early-stage non-small cell lung cancer.

This clonotype was observed a handful of times. This chain connects TRBV20-1 to TRBJ2-1, with 7 bases matching TRBD2. Unmatched junction bases numbered 6, after V lost 0 bases and J lost 4 bases. Germline V gives CDR1 DFQATT, CDR2 SNEGSKA (reference sequence). The CDR3 has 15 residues. The CDR3 protein is CSARDPASGYNEQFF. The CDR3 DNA reads TGCAGTGCTAGAGATCCCGCTAGCGGATACAATGAGCAGTTCTTC.

This clonotype is medium-sized within its sample. The rearrangement links TRBV7-9 to TRBJ1-6; D is undetermined. Germline V gene sequence: CDR1 SEHNR, CDR2 FQNEAQ (reference sequence). CDR3 length: 15 amino acids. Trimming shortened V by 1 base and J by 13 bases, and 17 bases separated the two germline ends. The CDR3 region is CASSLGSQALIPLHF. Written as DNA, the CDR3 is TGTGCCAGCAGCTTAGGTTCGCAGGCCCTCATCCCCCTCCACTTT.